This is a list of T cell receptor beta chains from one sample in a study of T cell repertoires in cytomegalovirus infection. Antigen specificity for these receptors is unknown. Using its own MiXCR run on the reads, TCRdb lists one record per CDR3 protein. Of about 130,000 distinct CDR3 sequences listed, roughly 25% are singletons. Specimen: PBMCs, sequenced either directly or after in vitro stimulation (not recorded which). The receptors were gathered from a human donor in good health (CMV status not recorded). Some clones in this sample may be carry-over from other donors' samples. Both conserved end residues are part of each CDR3. D genes are given only for firm matches. Some rows mark clone size as missing; the rest say once, few, many or name a class of expanded clone.

clone_size: NA; v_call: TRBV5-6; j_call: TRBJ2-1; d_call: TRBD2; cdr3_nt: TGTGCCAGCATCCCGACTAGCGGGAAATACAATGAGCAGTTCTTC; cdr3_aa: CASIPTSGKYNEQFF
clone_size: few; v_call: TRBV5-4; j_call: TRBJ2-1; d_call: TRBD2; cdr3_nt: TGTGCCAGCAGCTTGGGCCCCGGGACTAGCGGGCTGAGCTCCTACAATGAGCAGTTCTTC; cdr3_aa: CASSLGPGTSGLSSYNEQFF
clone_size: few; v_call: TRBV12-3/TRBV12-4; j_call: TRBJ2-7; d_call: NA; cdr3_nt: TGTGCCAGCAGTCCTAATAGCGGTAGCTCCTACGAGCAGTACTTC; cdr3_aa: CASSPNSGSSYEQYF
clone_size: once; v_call: TRBV24-1; j_call: TRBJ2-1; d_call: TRBD2; cdr3_nt: TGTGCCACCAGTGAGACTAGCGGGAGCAGAGTCTACAATGAGCAGTTCTTC; cdr3_aa: CATSETSGSRVYNEQFF
clone_size: NA; v_call: TRBV5-6; j_call: TRBJ1-2; d_call: NA; cdr3_nt: TGTGCCAGCAGCTTGGGACAGCCGATCTATGGCTACACCTTC; cdr3_aa: CASSLGQPIYGYTF
clone_size: many; v_call: TRBV28; j_call: TRBJ2-7; d_call: NA; cdr3_nt: TGTGCCAGCAGTGCCCCGCGACCTATCCCCGAGCAGTACTTC; cdr3_aa: CASSAPRPIPEQYF
clone_size: NA; v_call: TRBV29-1; j_call: TRBJ1-1; d_call: NA; cdr3_nt: TGCAGCGTTGAAATCCAGGGCACTGAAGCTTTCTTT; cdr3_aa: CSVEIQGTEAFF
clone_size: NA; v_call: TRBV11-3; j_call: TRBJ2-2; d_call: NA; cdr3_nt: TGTGCCAGCAACCTAGGGGGAGCCGGCGGGGAGCTGTTTTTT; cdr3_aa: CASNLGGAGGELFF
clone_size: NA; v_call: TRBV7-2; j_call: TRBJ1-6; d_call: NA; cdr3_nt: TGTGCCAGCAGCACCGCGCGGACAGTTTCACCCCTCCACTTT; cdr3_aa: CASSTARTVSPLHF
clone_size: NA; v_call: TRBV4-3; j_call: TRBJ1-1; d_call: NA; cdr3_nt: TGCGCCAGCAGCCAAGTTCCCTGGGGCACTGCGGACACTGAAGCTTTCTTT; cdr3_aa: CASSQVPWGTADTEAFF
clone_size: many; v_call: TRBV7-9; j_call: TRBJ2-1; d_call: TRBD2; cdr3_nt: TGTGCCAGCAGCGTACGGACTAGCGGGAACAATGAGCAGTTCTTC; cdr3_aa: CASSVRTSGNNEQFF
clone_size: few; v_call: TRBV6-2/TRBV6-3; j_call: TRBJ1-5; d_call: NA; cdr3_nt: TGTGCCAGCAGTTACCGGGGAGGGGGCAATCAGCCCCAGCATTTT; cdr3_aa: CASSYRGGGNQPQHF
clone_size: NA; v_call: TRBV6-4; j_call: TRBJ2-1; d_call: TRBD2; cdr3_nt: TGTGCCAGCAGTGACTCTGGACTAGCGGGAGGTGCGCAGTTCTTC; cdr3_aa: CASSDSGLAGGAQFF
clone_size: NA; v_call: TRBV20-1; j_call: TRBJ2-5; d_call: NA; cdr3_nt: TGCAGTGCCCCGGGACCCCGGTTGGAGACCCAGTACTTC; cdr3_aa: CSAPGPRLETQYF
clone_size: NA; v_call: TRBV12-3/TRBV12-4; j_call: TRBJ1-2; d_call: NA; cdr3_nt: TGTGCCAGCAGTTTTCCACTAGACCCGGTGGGGAATGGCTACACCTTC; cdr3_aa: CASSFPLDPVGNGYTF
clone_size: few; v_call: TRBV27; j_call: TRBJ2-7; d_call: TRBD2; cdr3_nt: TGTGCCAGCAGTTTATCGGGGACTAGCGGGAGCTACGAGCAGTACTTC; cdr3_aa: CASSLSGTSGSYEQYF
clone_size: few; v_call: TRBV7-2; j_call: TRBJ1-2; d_call: NA; cdr3_nt: TGTGCCAGCAGCTTTTCAGGGAAGAAAGGGTATGGCTACACCTTC; cdr3_aa: CASSFSGKKGYGYTF
clone_size: NA; v_call: TRBV6-5; j_call: TRBJ1-1; d_call: NA; cdr3_nt: TGTGCCAGCAGTTACGGTCGGGGCCTTGAAGCTTTCTTT; cdr3_aa: CASSYGRGLEAFF
clone_size: many; v_call: TRBV7-8; j_call: TRBJ2-3; d_call: TRBD2; cdr3_nt: TGTGCCAGCAGCTTATGGCGGGAGGCAGATACGCAGTATTTT; cdr3_aa: CASSLWREADTQYF
clone_size: NA; v_call: TRBV2; j_call: TRBJ1-4; d_call: TRBD1; cdr3_nt: TGTGCCAGCGGACGAACCGGGACAGGGGTCGAAAAACTGTTTTTT; cdr3_aa: CASGRTGTGVEKLFF
clone_size: NA; v_call: TRBV7-2; j_call: TRBJ2-3; d_call: TRBD2; cdr3_nt: TGTGCCAGCAGCTTAGTCCCTAGCGGGAGAGGGGGCACAGATACGCAGTATTTT; cdr3_aa: CASSLVPSGRGGTDTQYF
clone_size: NA; v_call: TRBV18; j_call: TRBJ2-1; d_call: NA; cdr3_nt: TGTGCCAGCTCACCGGTACGGGGGCTCGGGAACAATGAGCAGTTCTTC; cdr3_aa: CASSPVRGLGNNEQFF
clone_size: many; v_call: TRBV12-3/TRBV12-4; j_call: TRBJ2-7; d_call: NA; cdr3_nt: TGTGCCAGCGGGCTGCTGTACGAGCAGTACTTC; cdr3_aa: CASGLLYEQYF
clone_size: NA; v_call: TRBV6-1; j_call: TRBJ1-5; d_call: NA; cdr3_nt: TGTGCCAGCAGTGAACACCAAAACAATCAGCCCCAGCATTTT; cdr3_aa: CASSEHQNNQPQHF
clone_size: NA; v_call: TRBV27; j_call: TRBJ2-1; d_call: NA; cdr3_nt: TGTGCCAGCAGTTTGTTCCGGGAGAAGGCCTACAATGAGCAGTTCTTC; cdr3_aa: CASSLFREKAYNEQFF
clone_size: NA; v_call: TRBV4-1; j_call: TRBJ2-3; d_call: TRBD2; cdr3_nt: TGTGCCAGCACCCGCGGGGTAGCGGGAACGAGCACAGATACGCAGTATTTT; cdr3_aa: CASTRGVAGTSTDTQYF
clone_size: NA; v_call: TRBV19; j_call: TRBJ2-1; d_call: NA; cdr3_nt: TGTGCCAGTAAAGAATTTAGTGGTTCCTACAATGAGCAGTTCTTC; cdr3_aa: CASKEFSGSYNEQFF
clone_size: NA; v_call: TRBV12-3/TRBV12-4; j_call: TRBJ2-3; d_call: TRBD2; cdr3_nt: TGTGCCAGCAGTTTAGCGGCTAGCGGGAGGGGAGATACGCAGTATTTT; cdr3_aa: CASSLAASGRGDTQYF
clone_size: NA; v_call: TRBV23-1; j_call: TRBJ2-2; d_call: TRBD2; cdr3_nt: TGCGCCAGCAGTCGAGGACTAGTAGTCCGTGGCACCGGGGAGCTGTTTTTT; cdr3_aa: CASSRGLVVRGTGELFF